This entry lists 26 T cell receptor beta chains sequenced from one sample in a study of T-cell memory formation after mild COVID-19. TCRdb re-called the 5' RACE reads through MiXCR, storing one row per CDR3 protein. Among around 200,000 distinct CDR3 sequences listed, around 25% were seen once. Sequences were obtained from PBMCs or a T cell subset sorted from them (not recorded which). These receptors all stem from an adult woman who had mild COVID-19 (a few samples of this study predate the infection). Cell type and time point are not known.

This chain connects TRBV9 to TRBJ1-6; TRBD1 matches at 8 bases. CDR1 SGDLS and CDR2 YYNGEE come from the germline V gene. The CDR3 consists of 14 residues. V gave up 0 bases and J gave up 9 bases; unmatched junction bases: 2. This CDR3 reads CASSVGDRGSPLHF. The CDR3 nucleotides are TGTGCCAGCAGCGTAGGTGACAGGGGTTCACCCCTCCACTTT.

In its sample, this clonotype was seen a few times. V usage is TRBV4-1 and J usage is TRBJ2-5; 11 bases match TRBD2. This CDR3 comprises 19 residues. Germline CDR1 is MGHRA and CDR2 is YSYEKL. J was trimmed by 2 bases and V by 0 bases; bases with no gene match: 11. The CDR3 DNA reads TGCGCCAGCAGCCAAGATCGCCTAGCGGGGGGCGGACCACAAGAGACCCAGTACTTC. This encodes CASSQDRLAGGGPQETQYF.

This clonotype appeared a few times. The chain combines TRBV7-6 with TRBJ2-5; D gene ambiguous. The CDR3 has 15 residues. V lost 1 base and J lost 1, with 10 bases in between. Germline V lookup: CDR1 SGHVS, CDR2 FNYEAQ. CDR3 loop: CASSLGGGIQETQYF. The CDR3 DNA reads TGTGCCAGCAGCTTAGGAGGTGGCATCCAAGAGACCCAGTACTTC. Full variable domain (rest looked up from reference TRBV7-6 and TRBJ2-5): GAGVSQSPRYKVTKRGQDVALRCDPISGHVSLYWYRQALGQGPEFLTYFNYEAQQDKSGLPNDRFSAERPEGSISTLTIQRTEQRDSAMYRCASSLGGGIQETQYFGPGTRLLVL.

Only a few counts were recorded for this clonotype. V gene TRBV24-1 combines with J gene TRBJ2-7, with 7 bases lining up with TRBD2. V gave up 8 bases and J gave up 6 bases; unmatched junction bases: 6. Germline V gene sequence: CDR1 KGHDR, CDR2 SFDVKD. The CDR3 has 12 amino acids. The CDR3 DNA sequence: TGTGCCACCAACGGGCCGGGGGGCGAGCAGTACTTC. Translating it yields CATNGPGGEQYF.

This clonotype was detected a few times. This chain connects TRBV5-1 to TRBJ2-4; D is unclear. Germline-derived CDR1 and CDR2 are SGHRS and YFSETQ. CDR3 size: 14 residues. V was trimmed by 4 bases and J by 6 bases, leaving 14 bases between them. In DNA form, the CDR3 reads TGCGCCAGCAGCCCTGGACCCCCCTCAAACATTCAGTACTTC. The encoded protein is CASSPGPPSNIQYF.

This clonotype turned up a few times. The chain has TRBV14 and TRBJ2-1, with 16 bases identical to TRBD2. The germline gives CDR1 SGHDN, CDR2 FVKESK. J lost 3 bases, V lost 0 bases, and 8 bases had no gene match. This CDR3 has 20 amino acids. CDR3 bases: TGTGCCAGCAGCCAAGAAGCCGGGACTAGCGGGAGGGCGGTCTACAATGAGCAGTTCTTC. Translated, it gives CASSQEAGTSGRAVYNEQFF.

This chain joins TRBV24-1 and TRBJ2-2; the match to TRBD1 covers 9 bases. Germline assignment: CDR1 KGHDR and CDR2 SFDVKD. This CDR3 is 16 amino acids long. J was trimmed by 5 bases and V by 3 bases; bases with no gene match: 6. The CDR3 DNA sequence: TGTGCCACCAGTGATCACCCGGGACAGGGAACCGGGGAGCTGTTTTTT. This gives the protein CATSDHPGQGTGELFF.

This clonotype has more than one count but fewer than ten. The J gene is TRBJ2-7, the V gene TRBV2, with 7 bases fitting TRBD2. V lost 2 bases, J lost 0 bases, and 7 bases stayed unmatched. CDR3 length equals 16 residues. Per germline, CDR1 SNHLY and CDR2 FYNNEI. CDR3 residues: CASSELMRESSYEQYF. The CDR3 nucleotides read TGTGCCAGCAGTGAATTGATGCGGGAGTCCTCCTACGAGCAGTACTTC.

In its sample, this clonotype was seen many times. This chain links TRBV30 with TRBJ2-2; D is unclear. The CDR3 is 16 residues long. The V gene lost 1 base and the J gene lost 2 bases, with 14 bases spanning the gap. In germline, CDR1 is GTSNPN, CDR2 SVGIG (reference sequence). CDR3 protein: CAWSGMIVSNTGELFF. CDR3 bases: TGTGCCTGGAGTGGGATGATCGTCAGCAACACCGGGGAGCTGTTTTTT.

The CDR3 region has the DNA TGTGCCAGCAGTTACATGTTCGGCAGCCTACCCTACGAGCAGTACTTC. This encodes CASSYMFGSLPYEQYF. The genes are TRBV6-5 and TRBJ2-7; D is unclear. CDR3 length: 16 residues. CDR1 and CDR2 (germline): MNHEY, SVGAGI. Trimming left V 2 bases short and J 2 bases short, with 16 bases between.

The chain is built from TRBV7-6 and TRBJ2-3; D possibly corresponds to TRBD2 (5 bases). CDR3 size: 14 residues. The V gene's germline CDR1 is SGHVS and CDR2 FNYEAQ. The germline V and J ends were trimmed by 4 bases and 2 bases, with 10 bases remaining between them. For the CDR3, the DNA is TGTGCCAGCAGCTCCCGGGATCTCACAGATACGCAGTATTTT. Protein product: CASSSRDLTDTQYF.

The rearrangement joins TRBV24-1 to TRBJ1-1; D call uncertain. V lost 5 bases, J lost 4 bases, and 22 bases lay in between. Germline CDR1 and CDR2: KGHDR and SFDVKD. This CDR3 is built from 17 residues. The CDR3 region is CATSVNELGAAGTEAFF. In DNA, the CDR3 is TGTGCCACCAGTGTCAACGAACTCGGCGCCGCGGGCACTGAAGCTTTCTTT.

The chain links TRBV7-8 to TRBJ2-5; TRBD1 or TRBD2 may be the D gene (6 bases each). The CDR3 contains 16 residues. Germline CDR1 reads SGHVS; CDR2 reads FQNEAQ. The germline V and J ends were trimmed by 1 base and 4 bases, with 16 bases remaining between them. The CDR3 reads CASSLVYLGGLETQYF. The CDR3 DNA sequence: TGTGCCAGCAGCTTAGTCTACTTGGGGGGCCTAGAGACCCAGTACTTC.

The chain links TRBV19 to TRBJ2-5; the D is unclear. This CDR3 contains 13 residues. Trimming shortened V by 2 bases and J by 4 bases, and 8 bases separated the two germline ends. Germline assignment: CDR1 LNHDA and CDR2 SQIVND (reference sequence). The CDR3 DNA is TGTGCCAGTAGTATATACTGGAGAGAGACCCAGTACTTC. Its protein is CASSIYWRETQYF.

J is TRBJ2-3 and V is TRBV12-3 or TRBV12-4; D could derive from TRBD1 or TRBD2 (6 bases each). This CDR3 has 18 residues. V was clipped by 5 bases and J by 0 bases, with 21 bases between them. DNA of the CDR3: TGTGCCAGCAGTCTGGGTTTTGGGGGCGGGATGAGCACAGATACGCAGTATTTT. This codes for CASSLGFGGGMSTDTQYF.

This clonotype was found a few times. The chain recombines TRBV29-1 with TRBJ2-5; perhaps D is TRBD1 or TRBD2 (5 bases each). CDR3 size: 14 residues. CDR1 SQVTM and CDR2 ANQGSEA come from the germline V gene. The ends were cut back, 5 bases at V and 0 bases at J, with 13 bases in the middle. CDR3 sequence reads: CSVYIGTYQETQYF. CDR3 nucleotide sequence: TGCAGCGTTTATATCGGGACGTACCAAGAGACCCAGTACTTC.

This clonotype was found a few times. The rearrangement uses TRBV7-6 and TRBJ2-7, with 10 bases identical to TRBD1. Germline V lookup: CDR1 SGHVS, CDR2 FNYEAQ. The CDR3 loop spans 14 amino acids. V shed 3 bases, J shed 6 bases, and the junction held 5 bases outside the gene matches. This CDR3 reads CASSFPGQGSEQYF. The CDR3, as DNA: TGTGCCAGCAGCTTTCCGGGACAGGGGTCCGAGCAGTACTTC.

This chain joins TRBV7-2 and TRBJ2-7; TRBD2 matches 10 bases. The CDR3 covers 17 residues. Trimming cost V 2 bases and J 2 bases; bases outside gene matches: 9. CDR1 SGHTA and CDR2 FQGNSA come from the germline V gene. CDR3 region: CASSLLVAGGRPYEQYF. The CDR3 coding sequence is TGTGCCAGCAGCTTATTGGTAGCGGGGGGCCGCCCCTACGAGCAGTACTTC.

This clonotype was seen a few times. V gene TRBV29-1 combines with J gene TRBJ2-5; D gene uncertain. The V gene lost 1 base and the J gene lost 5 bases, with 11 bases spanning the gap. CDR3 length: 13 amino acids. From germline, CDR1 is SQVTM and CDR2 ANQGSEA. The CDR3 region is CSVEGRMRETQYF. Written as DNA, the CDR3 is TGCAGCGTTGAAGGACGGATGAGGGAGACCCAGTACTTC. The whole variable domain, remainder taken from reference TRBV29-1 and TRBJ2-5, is SAVISQKPSRDICQRGTSLTIQCQVDSQVTMMFWYRQQPGQSLTLIATANQGSEATYESGFVIDKFPISRPNLTFSTLTVSNMSPEDSSIYLCSVEGRMRETQYFGPGTRLLVL.

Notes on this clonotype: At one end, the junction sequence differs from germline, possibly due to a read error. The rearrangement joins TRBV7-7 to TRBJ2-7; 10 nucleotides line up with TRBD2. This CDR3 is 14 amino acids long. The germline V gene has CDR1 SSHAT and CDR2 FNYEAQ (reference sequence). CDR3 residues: CASSAVAGGGEQYF. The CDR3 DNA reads TGTGCTAGCAGCGCGGTAGCGGGAGGAGGCGAGCAGTACTTC.

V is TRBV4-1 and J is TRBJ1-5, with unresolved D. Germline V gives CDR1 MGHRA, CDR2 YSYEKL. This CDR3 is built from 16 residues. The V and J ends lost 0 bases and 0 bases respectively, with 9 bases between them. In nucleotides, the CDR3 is TGCGCCAGCAGCCAAGATTCCCCGTATAGCAATCAGCCCCAGCATTTT. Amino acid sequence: CASSQDSPYSNQPQHF.

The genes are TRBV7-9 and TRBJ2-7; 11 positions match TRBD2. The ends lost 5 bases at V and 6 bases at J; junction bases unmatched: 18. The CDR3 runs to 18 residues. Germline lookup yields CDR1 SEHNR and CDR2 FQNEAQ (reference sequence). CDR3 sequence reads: CASSPRGGLAGPLTEQYF. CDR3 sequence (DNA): TGTGCCAGCAGCCCCCGGGGTGGACTAGCGGGCCCCCTGACCGAGCAGTACTTC. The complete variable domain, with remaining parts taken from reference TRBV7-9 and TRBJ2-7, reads DTGVSQNPRHKITKRGQNVTFRCDPISEHNRLYWYRQTLGQGPEFLTYFQNEAQLEKSRLLSDRFSAERPKGSFSTLEIQRTEQGDSAMYLCASSPRGGLAGPLTEQYFGPGTRLTVT.

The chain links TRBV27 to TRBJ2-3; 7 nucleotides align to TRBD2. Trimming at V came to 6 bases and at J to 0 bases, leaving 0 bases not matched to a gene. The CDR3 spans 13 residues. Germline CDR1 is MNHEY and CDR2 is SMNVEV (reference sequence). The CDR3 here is CASRGGSTDTQYF. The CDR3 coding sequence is TGTGCCAGCAGGGGGGGGAGCACAGATACGCAGTATTTT.

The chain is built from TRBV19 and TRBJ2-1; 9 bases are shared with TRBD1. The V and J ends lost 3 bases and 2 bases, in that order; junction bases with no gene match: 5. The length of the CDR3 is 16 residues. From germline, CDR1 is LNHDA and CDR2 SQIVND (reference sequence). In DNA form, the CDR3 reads TGTGCCAGTAGTATCCTCGGGACAGGGCCCTACAATGAGCAGTTCTTC. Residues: CASSILGTGPYNEQFF.

In DNA form, the CDR3 reads TGCGCCAGCAGCTTGGATCCTAGCGGGGGTAATGAGCAGTTCTTC. Protein: CASSLDPSGGNEQFF. V gene TRBV5-1 combines with J gene TRBJ2-1; TRBD2 matches 10 bases. This CDR3 region has 15 residues. Unmatched junction bases numbered 4, after V lost 0 bases and J lost 7 bases. Germline loops: CDR1 SGHRS, CDR2 YFSETQ.

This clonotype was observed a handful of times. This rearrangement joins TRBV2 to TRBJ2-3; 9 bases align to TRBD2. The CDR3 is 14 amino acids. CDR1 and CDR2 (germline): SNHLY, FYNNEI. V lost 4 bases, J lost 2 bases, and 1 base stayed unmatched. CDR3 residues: CASSASGVTDTQYF. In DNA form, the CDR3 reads TGTGCCAGCAGTGCTAGCGGGGTCACAGATACGCAGTATTTT.